The clone carrying this TCR beta chain appeared once. The target antigen is unknown. The sample belongs to a study of OX40 agonist ivuxolimab in advanced cancers. Study in general: The patients received agonistic anti-OX40 (CD134) antibody ivuxolimab. Eligibility admitted prior anti-PD-1, anti-PD-L1 or anti-CTLA-4 therapy; about 39% had some. Partial responses occurred in Three dose-escalation patients, one with hepatocellular carcinoma and two with cutaneous melanoma.

Method: immunoSEQ multiplex PCR; TCRdb's copy keeps in-frame clones and lacks some. The sample shows under 20,000 clones, 75% to 95% of them seen only once. CDR3 size: 15 residues. Germline CDR1 is SGHVS and CDR2 is FQNEAQ. Trimming took 1 base from V and 1 from J, leaving 11 bases between them. The study, taken as a whole, reports: No antigen was identified for the clonally expanded peripheral T cells.

The V gene is TRBV7-8, the J gene TRBJ2-7; D tentatively reads TRBD1 or TRBD2 (5 bases each). The TCR originated in an adult with an advanced solid tumor such as melanoma, head and neck, liver or kidney cancer. The sequenced sample was CD4+ or CD8+ T cells sorted from blood, obtained in a trial of the OX40 agonist ivuxolimab. CDR3 nucleotides: TGTGCCAGCAGCTTAGGGGACCGGCAGTCCTACGAGCAGTACTTC. As protein: CASSLGDRQSYEQYF.